This T cell receptor beta chain was profiled in a study of ipilimumab plus nivolumab after autologous stem cell transplantation (TCRdb year 2021). A note on the overall study: Trial patients received a median of about 5 ipilimumab doses and fewer than 10 nivolumab doses. Both primary refractory and relapsed disease were represented in the DLBCL cohort, where 18-month progression-free survival was around 84% and 29%, respectively. Patients in the trial were undergoing autologous transplant and had high-risk diffuse large B cell lymphoma, mature T cell lymphoma, or multiple myeloma. The intent-to-treat population of the trial was made up of under 40 patients. Findings and caveats that apply to the study as a whole: The authors concluded that combined checkpoint inhibition appeared tolerable when used as consolidation after transplant. Per the authors, a biologic rationale for further study of the post-transplant checkpoint inhibition approach was offered by T cell receptor repertoire, regulatory T cell phenotype and gut microbiota profiles.

Notes on this clone: What this receptor recognizes is not known. No clone much larger than this one lies a single base away; base qualities are absent.

Its CDR3 holds 14 amino acids, cysteine through phenylalanine. CDR3 DNA is the only sequence kept; it has 42 bases, read in frame from the first base. V loses 5 bases, J loses 0 bases, and the germline ends lie 8 bases apart. The germline V gene (reference sequence) specifies MNHNY as CDR1 and SVGAGI as CDR2. Library prep was done by the immunoSEQ multiplex PCR assay. TCRdb mirrors the immuneACCESS table, restricted to in-frame sequences. Some clones are absent from its copies; in checked studies, under half trace to an unresolved V gene, and the reason for the others is unknown. The sample contains approximately 18,000 clones, around 81% of them found a single time. The leading ten clones occupy more than 6.5% of the sample. Checkpoint therapy began 14 to 28 days after autologous transplant, with ipilimumab given at 1 mg/kg intravenously on day 1 of selected weeks. Nivolumab was given at 3 mg/kg intravenously on day 1 of weeks 1, 4, 7, 10, and every two weeks through week 26. The study was a Phase Ib clinical trial testing combined checkpoint inhibition with ipilimumab and nivolumab as consolidation after autologous stem cell transplantation.

The rearranged segments are TRBV6-6 and TRBJ1-3; the D gene cannot be named for sure. The clonotype originates from a male donor with diffuse large B-cell lymphoma. This sample comprised PBMCs, obtained in a trial of ipilimumab plus nivolumab as post-transplant consolidation. The CDR3 in this case is CASSKSISGNTIYF. The nucleotide sequence reads TGTGCCAGCAGTAAAAGTATCTCTGGAAACACCATATATTTT.